These 32 T cell receptor beta chains came from one sample sequenced in a study of T cells in Graves' hyperthyroidism and ophthalmopathy. Amplification yielded TCR beta CDR3 regions, with RNA transcripts as the source. HTBI primers drove first-round RT-PCR of the TCR CDR3. TCRdb reprocessed the multiplex PCR reads via MiXCR and lists one record per CDR3 protein. The sample carries around 690,000 distinct CDR3 sequences, roughly a sixth recorded once. The material sequenced was blood. All receptors come from a man in his forties or fifties with Graves' hyperthyroidism.

This clonotype occurred many times. The chain employs TRBV28 and TRBJ2-1; 9 bases match TRBD1. Germline V CDR1 and CDR2: MDHEN, SYDVKM. Trimming removed 6 bases from V and 4 bases from J; junction bases left unmatched: 7. The CDR3 runs 15 residues. The CDR3 DNA sequence: TGTGCCAGCAGGGACAGGGGACCCATATACAATGAGCAGTTCTTC. Protein: CASRDRGPIYNEQFF.

There are many counts of this clonotype. The chain joins TRBV28 to TRBJ2-2; the D gene is possibly TRBD2 (7 bases). The V end lost 6 bases, the J end lost 7 bases, and 12 bases lay between the germline ends. The CDR3 totals 13 residues. Germline values: CDR1 MDHEN, CDR2 SYDVKM. CDR3 bases: TGTGCCAGCAGCACGGGGGGCATCGGGGAGCTGTTTTTT. Translating gives CASSTGGIGELFF.

A few counts support this clonotype. The chain carries TRBV29-1 and TRBJ2-1; weak D call: TRBD2 (6 bases). Trimming took 1 base from V and 10 from J, leaving 14 bases between them. CDR1 and CDR2 (germline): SQVTM, ANQGSEA. The CDR3 spans 13 residues. CDR3 residues: CSVEGLVGREQFF. For the CDR3, the DNA is TGCAGCGTTGAAGGACTAGTGGGAAGGGAGCAGTTCTTC.

This clonotype was detected only a few times. The chain is built from TRBV7-9 and TRBJ1-2, with TRBD1 identical over 12 bases. The CDR3 covers 16 residues. Trimming removed 3 bases from V and 8 bases from J; junction bases left unmatched: 10. The V gene's germline CDR1 is SEHNR and CDR2 FQNEAQ (reference sequence). The CDR3 protein is CASSLLGQGAFGGYTF. The CDR3 region has the DNA TGTGCCAGCAGCTTGTTGGGACAGGGGGCCTTCGGGGGCTACACCTTC.

There are a few counts of this clonotype. The chain combines TRBV6-1 with TRBJ2-6; TRBD1 matches at 7 bases. Germline CDR1 is MNHNS and CDR2 is SASEGT. The CDR3 length is 17 residues. V lost 6 bases, J lost 0 bases, and 8 bases stayed unmatched. DNA for the CDR3: TGTGCCAGCAGCAGGGACAGTGGGACCTCTGGGGCCAACGTCCTGACTTTC. Protein product: CASSRDSGTSGANVLTF.

This clonotype was detected many times. V gene TRBV12-3 or TRBV12-4 combines with J gene TRBJ1-1; D not resolved. Between the trimmed V and J ends, which lost 5 bases and 6 bases, there was a span of 19 bases. This CDR3 comprises 15 residues. Here the CDR3 DNA reads TGTGCCAGCAGTGCCCTGAGAGCCCAGGCCCCTGAAGCTTTCTTT. It encodes CASSALRAQAPEAFF.

A few counts support this clonotype. J is TRBJ2-1 and V is TRBV19, with 10 positions matching TRBD2. The J segment lost 5 bases and the V segment lost 7 bases, leaving 5 bases of the junction unmatched. Germline CDR1 and CDR2: LNHDA and SQIVND (reference sequence). There are 14 residues in the CDR3. The CDR3 DNA reads as TGTGCCAGTACCCGAGGACTAGCGGACAATGAGCAGTTCTTC. It yields the protein CASTRGLADNEQFF.

This clonotype occurred many times. The chain uses TRBV28 and TRBJ1-1; D ambiguous. This CDR3 contains 15 residues. The V end lost 3 bases, the J end lost 1 base, and 12 bases lay between the germline ends. Germline V gives CDR1 MDHEN, CDR2 SYDVKM. The CDR3 region is CASSFLVAENTEAFF. DNA of the CDR3: TGTGCCAGCAGTTTTCTGGTCGCGGAGAACACTGAAGCTTTCTTT.

This clonotype came up many times. The chain employs TRBV7-9 and TRBJ2-1; D tentatively reads TRBD1 or TRBD2 (5 bases each). The CDR3 contains 18 residues. Trimming took 5 bases from V and 0 from J, leaving 20 bases between them. Germline-derived CDR1 and CDR2 are SEHNR and FQNEAQ (reference sequence). The CDR3 spells CASSMTRGGRLSYNEQFF. The CDR3 nucleotides read TGTGCCAGCAGCATGACGAGGGGCGGGCGCCTCTCCTACAATGAGCAGTTCTTC. Variable domain in full (rest from reference TRBV7-9 and TRBJ2-1): DTGVSQNPRHKITKRGQNVTFRCDPISEHNRLYWYRQTLGQGPEFLTYFQNEAQLEKSRLLSDRFSAERPKGSFSTLEIQRTEQGDSAMYLCASSMTRGGRLSYNEQFFGPGTRLTVL.

This clonotype was seen at least ten times. The gene calls are TRBV11-2 and TRBJ2-7; the match to TRBD2 covers 8 bases. The junction had 15 bases not matched to a gene; V was cut back by 0 bases and J by 2 bases. CDR3 length: 19 amino acids. The V gene's germline CDR1 is SGHAT and CDR2 FQNNGV. The CDR3 is CASSLDWGLAGEGTYEQYF. DNA of the CDR3: TGTGCCAGCAGCTTAGATTGGGGGCTAGCGGGCGAGGGGACCTACGAGCAGTACTTC.

The chain uses TRBV3-1 and TRBJ2-1, with D tentatively TRBD1 or TRBD2 (5 bases each). V lost 5 bases, J lost 10 bases, and 21 bases lay in between. CDR1 and CDR2 from the germline V gene are LGHDT and YNNKEL (reference sequence). This CDR3 contains 15 residues. The CDR3 nucleotides read TGTGCCAGCAGCGTATCGCCGGGGCTAGGTACAGAGCAGTTCTTC. Its protein product is CASSVSPGLGTEQFF.

The chain has TRBV6-1 and TRBJ1-5; tentatively, D is TRBD1 (5 bases). The CDR3 has 13 amino acids. The V end was cut by 7 bases, the J end by 4 bases, with 11 bases between. From germline, CDR1 is MNHNS and CDR2 SASEGT. The CDR3 DNA follows: TGTGCCAGCATCGAGTCAGGGAATCAGCCCCAGCATTTT. Translation: CASIESGNQPQHF.

This clonotype was recorded many times. The rearrangement uses TRBV28 and TRBJ2-7; the D gene is possibly TRBD2 (5 bases). CDR3 length: 12 amino acids. Per germline, CDR1 MDHEN and CDR2 SYDVKM. Trimming left V 2 bases short and J 5 bases short, with 7 bases between. The CDR3 reads CASSLMEDEQYF. In DNA form, the CDR3 reads TGTGCCAGCAGTTTAATGGAGGACGAGCAGTACTTC.

This clonotype was detected only a few times. The chain recombines TRBV10-1 with TRBJ2-3; tentative D call: TRBD2 (5 bases). This CDR3 is 14 amino acids long. V was shortened by 8 bases and J by 2 bases, with 14 bases between the two germline ends. The germline CDR1 and CDR2 sequences are WNHNN and SYGVQD (reference sequence). The CDR3 nucleotides read TGCGCCAGCGGCCTAGCACTTGACACAGATACGCAGTATTTT. It is translated as CASGLALDTDTQYF.

Written as DNA, the CDR3 is TGTGCCAGCAGTCCTTTATACGGGACACAGCAGACCTACGAGCAGTACTTC. Protein: CASSPLYGTQQTYEQYF. The chain has TRBV28 and TRBJ2-7, with D possibly TRBD1 on 6 matching bases. Germline V lookup: CDR1 MDHEN, CDR2 SYDVKM. The CDR3 length is 17 residues. V shed 5 bases and J shed 2 bases, with 22 bases lying between them.

This chain joins TRBV9 and TRBJ1-1; D call uncertain. Germline CDR1 reads SGDLS; CDR2 reads YYNGEE. The CDR3 sequence is 14 residues long. V was cut by 3 bases and J by 6 bases, with 15 bases left in between. CDR3 nucleotides: TGTGCCAGCAGCGCCCTCGTAGCCAAGCCTGAAGCTTTCTTT. This translates into CASSALVAKPEAFF.

The chain is built from TRBV7-2 and TRBJ1-2, with 7 positions matching TRBD1. Germline assignment: CDR1 SGHTA and CDR2 FQGNSA. After removal of 4 bases from V and 2 bases from J, the junction contained 4 bases not matched to a gene. The CDR3 is made up of 14 amino acids. CDR3 sequence (DNA): TGTGCCAGCAGCTGGGACAGCCAAAACTATGGCTACACCTTC. It specifies CASSWDSQNYGYTF.

This clonotype occurred many times. The chain couples TRBV28 to TRBJ1-2, with TRBD1 matching over 9 bases. The CDR3 contains 17 residues. The V gene's germline CDR1 is MDHEN and CDR2 SYDVKM. Germline trimming cut 1 base from V and 2 bases from J; bases unmatched to any gene: 8. The CDR3 is CASSLYTTGGLNYGYTF. CDR3 in DNA: TGTGCCAGCAGTTTATACACAACAGGGGGCTTGAACTATGGCTACACCTTC.

This sequence joins TRBV6-1 and TRBJ2-2; D may be TRBD2 (6 bases). Between the trimmed V and J ends, which lost 6 bases and 5 bases, there was a span of 13 bases. This CDR3 region has 14 residues. Germline V gene lookup returns CDR1 MNHNS and CDR2 SASEGT. The CDR3 nucleotides are TGTGCCAGCAGAATTAGTGGGAGGACCGGGGAGCTGTTTTTT. Protein product: CASRISGRTGELFF.

The rearrangement joins TRBV29-1 to TRBJ2-7; the D is unclear. Germline V gene lookup returns CDR1 SQVTM and CDR2 ANQGSEA. The CDR3 is 13 residues long. Trimming cost V 2 bases and J 0 bases, with 8 bases left between them. CDR3 region: CSVETDGSYEQYF. The CDR3 nucleotides are TGCAGCGTTGAAACCGACGGCTCCTACGAGCAGTACTTC.

The chain links TRBV28 to TRBJ2-3; 7 nucleotides align to TRBD1. The V segment lost 8 bases and the J segment 4 bases; nucleotides outside the gene matches: 6. Germline loops: CDR1 MDHEN, CDR2 SYDVKM. There are 13 residues in the CDR3. The CDR3 DNA is TGTGCCAGCGACGACAGGGTGGCAGATACGCAGTATTTT. Residues: CASDDRVADTQYF. The variable domain in full, with the rest retrieved from reference TRBV28 and TRBJ2-3, is DVKVTQSSRYLVKRTGEKVFLECVQDMDHENMFWYRQDPGLGLRLIYFSYDVKMKEKGDIPEGYSVSREKKERFSLILESASTNQTSMYLCASDDRVADTQYFGPGTRLTVL.

This clonotype has ten or more counts. This chain connects TRBV15 to TRBJ1-1; no clear D gene. CDR3 size: 13 residues. Trimming cost V 7 bases and J 1 base, with 10 bases left between them. In germline, CDR1 is LNHNV, CDR2 YYDKDF (reference sequence). The CDR3 DNA reads as TGTGCCACCACCCCACTCAGGAACACTGAAGCTTTCTTT. Translated: CATTPLRNTEAFF.

This clonotype was detected only a few times. The rearrangement uses TRBV18 and TRBJ2-7, with D tentatively TRBD2 (6 bases). Germline CDR1 is KGHSH and CDR2 is LQKENI. Trimming stripped 6 bases from V and 0 bases from J, with 15 bases between. The CDR3 loop spans 15 amino acids. In DNA form, the CDR3 reads TGTGCCAGCTCTCGGGGGACGGCGAGCTCCTACGAGCAGTACTTC. Protein: CASSRGTASSYEQYF.

This clonotype came up many times. The rearrangement joins TRBV7-2 to TRBJ2-7; TRBD1 aligns across 10 bases. Germline CDR1 is SGHTA and CDR2 is FQGNSA. The CDR3 consists of 15 residues. Trimming removed 4 bases from V and 4 bases from J; junction bases left unmatched: 7. CDR3 in amino acids: CASSSYGQGVYEQYF. The CDR3 DNA reads as TGTGCCAGCAGCTCGTATGGACAGGGGGTTTACGAGCAGTACTTC.

Only a few counts were recorded for this clonotype. V gene TRBV6-5 combines with J gene TRBJ2-2; D ambiguous. There are 15 residues in the CDR3. Germline CDR1 and CDR2: MNHEY and SVGAGI. The ends were cut back, 0 bases at V and 6 bases at J, with 11 bases in the middle. This CDR3 reads CASSYSLGGPGELFF. As DNA, the CDR3 is TGTGCCAGCAGTTACTCTTTGGGTGGGCCCGGGGAGCTGTTTTTT.

This clonotype occurred many times. The V call is TRBV13, the J call TRBJ1-2, with TRBD1 matching 7 bases. Germline CDR1 and CDR2: PRHDT and FYEKMQ (reference sequence). CDR3 size: 14 residues. J gave up 6 bases and V 3 bases, and 7 bases lay outside the gene matches. Here the CDR3 reads CASSFTSGGHGYTF. In nucleotides, the CDR3 is TGTGCCAGCAGCTTCACCTCAGGGGGTCATGGCTACACCTTC.

This clonotype showed up many times. The chain employs TRBV7-8 and TRBJ2-5, with 8 bases lining up with TRBD2. Germline assignment: CDR1 SGHVS and CDR2 FQNEAQ. The CDR3 totals 16 residues. V gave up 2 bases and J gave up 0 bases; unmatched junction bases: 5. CDR3 in amino acids: CASSLISSGYQETQYF. CDR3 nucleotides: TGTGCCAGCAGCTTAATTTCTAGCGGGTACCAAGAGACCCAGTACTTC. The full variable domain, with the rest looked up from reference TRBV7-8 and TRBJ2-5, is GAGVSQSPRYKVAKRGQDVALRCDPISGHVSLFWYQQALGQGPEFLTYFQNEAQLDKSGLPSDRFFAERPEGSVSTLKIQRTQQEDSAVYLCASSLISSGYQETQYFGPGTRLLVL.

This clonotype was counted at least ten times. The chain is built from TRBV28 and TRBJ2-6; 14 nucleotides line up with TRBD2. Trimming took 2 bases from V and 1 from J; bases not matched to a gene: 4. This CDR3 comprises 19 residues. CDR1 and CDR2 (germline): MDHEN, SYDVKM. The CDR3 nucleotides read TGTGCCAGCAGTTTAATCGGACTAGCGGGAGGTTCTGGGGCCAACGTCCTGACTTTC. Protein sequence: CASSLIGLAGGSGANVLTF.

This clonotype was counted many times. This chain uses TRBV12-3 or TRBV12-4 with TRBJ1-5; the D gene is possibly TRBD1 (5 bases). The V end was cut by 5 bases, the J end by 2 bases, with 13 bases between. This CDR3 spans 15 amino acids. The CDR3 loop is CASSGAGWGNQPQHF. CDR3 bases: TGTGCCAGCAGTGGGGCGGGGTGGGGCAATCAGCCCCAGCATTTT.

This clonotype appeared many times. The chain uses TRBV12-3 or TRBV12-4 and TRBJ2-7, with 12 bases that match TRBD2. V shed 5 bases and J 3 bases; nucleotides not matched to a gene: 5. CDR3 size: 15 residues. As DNA, the CDR3 is TGTGCCAGCAGTCTCCGACTAGCGGGAGACTACGAGCAGTACTTC. This encodes CASSLRLAGDYEQYF.

This clonotype occurred many times. This chain joins TRBV7-2 and TRBJ2-5, with a possible D match to TRBD2 (5 bases). Trimming pared 0 bases from V and 5 bases from J, leaving 10 bases between. The CDR3 covers 14 residues. Germline CDR1 and CDR2: SGHTA and FQGNSA. This CDR3 reads CASSLARVVETQYF. The CDR3 DNA follows: TGTGCCAGCAGCTTAGCGCGGGTAGTCGAGACCCAGTACTTC. The variable domain in full, with the rest retrieved from reference TRBV7-2 and TRBJ2-5, is GAGVSQSPSNKVTEKGKDVELRCDPISGHTALYWYRQSLGQGLEFLIYFQGNSAPDKSGLPSDRFSAERTGGSVSTLTIQRTQQEDSAVYLCASSLARVVETQYFGPGTRLLVL.

This clonotype has ten or more counts. The chain couples TRBV11-1 to TRBJ2-3, with TRBD1 identical over 8 bases. The CDR3 has 15 residues. V was pared by 4 bases and J by 2 bases, with 5 bases of the junction left unmatched. Germline V gene lookup returns CDR1 SGHAT and CDR2 FQDESV (reference sequence). CDR3 in amino acids: CASSSTGGTTDTQYF. The CDR3 nucleotides are TGTGCCAGCAGCTCCACAGGGGGGACCACAGATACGCAGTATTTT.